This T cell receptor beta chain was identified during a study of radiation and T cells in renal cell carcinoma. As for time point: blood 4 weeks post-SBRT, at nephrectomy. Treatment indicated: 15 Gy SBRT to primary tumor, nephrectomy 4 weeks later. TCRdb keeps only in-frame clones here, not all; method: immunoSEQ multiplex PCR. This table holds about 77,000 clones, roughly 80% found once. Trimming left V 3 bases short and J 0 bases short, with 12 bases between. This CDR3 is 15 amino acids long. CDR1 and CDR2 from the germline V gene are LNHDA and SQIVND (reference sequence). The rearrangement links TRBV19 to TRBJ2-7; D may be TRBD1 (5 bases). Source: blood, taken from a patient whose treatment included radiotherapy and nephrectomy. The receptor comes from a woman in her fifties or sixties with renal cell carcinoma. The CDR3: CASSMAPDSSYEQYF. The DNA for the CDR3 is TGTGCCAGTAGTATGGCCCCCGACAGCTCCTACGAGCAGTACTTC.